This TCR beta chain was captured in a study of cytomegalovirus exposure and HLA in healthy donors. The PCR was carried out with 60 Vbeta primers and 13 Jbeta primers. The protocol was immunoSEQ multiplex PCR, while the TCRdb copy is restricted to in-frame clones and leaves out a portion. The table shows 50,000 or so clones, with 81% occurring only once. Germline values: CDR1 MNHNY, CDR2 SVGAGI (reference sequence). The CDR3 is 13 amino acids. Trimming left V 3 bases short and J 7 bases short, with 10 bases between. This chain joins TRBV6-6 and TRBJ2-1; maybe TRBD2 (5 bases). The sequenced material came from PBMCs. This clonotype was obtained from a boy aged 5-17 years in good health and CMV-seropositive. The CDR3 here is CASSYTRRNEQFF. The CDR3 DNA reads as TGTGCCAGCAGTTATACTAGGAGGAATGAGCAGTTCTTC.